This T cell receptor (beta chain) was obtained from a study of blood T cell repertoires in COVID-19. Background on the study: Specimens from acute and convalescent COVID-19 originated in the United States, Italy and Spain. PBMCs, B-cell-depleted T cells, or T cells provided the cDNA or gDNA that made up the material.

Germline CDR1 is SGHTA and CDR2 is FQGNSA. With 1 base removed from V and 0 bases from J, the gap between germline ends came to 15 bases. This CDR3 comprises 17 residues. The authors' processing: Estimation of nucleated cell counts relied on the amplification of reference gene primers. Some clones are missing from TCRdb's copy, which holds only in-frame ones; the method was immunoSEQ multiplex PCR. V and J calls and clone size are given by that table; D and trimming were obtained from the DNA. This sample carries some 220,000 clones, about 85% of them seen once, and the ten largest clones take 2.5% to 3.5%.

V is TRBV7-2 and J is TRBJ1-2; D might be TRBD1 (6 bases). The specimen was peripheral blood. The TCR comes from a man aged 50 or older who had recovered from COVID-19. Here the CDR3 reads CASSLVSGEWSNYGYTF. CDR3 DNA: TGTGCCAGCAGCTTAGTATCAGGGGAATGGTCTAACTATGGCTACACCTTC. The full variable domain, completed using reference TRBV7-2 and TRBJ1-2, is GAGVSQSPSNKVTEKGKDVELRCDPISGHTALYWYRQSLGQGLEFLIYFQGNSAPDKSGLPSDRFSAERTGGSVSTLTIQRTQQEDSAVYLCASSLVSGEWSNYGYTFGSGTRLTVV.